These 8 T cell receptor beta chains came from one sample sequenced in a study of blood T cell repertoires in COVID-19. Sequencing used immunoSEQ multiplex PCR; TCRdb keeps in-frame clones, though not all of them. Here the sample spans about 210,000 clones, approximately 86% being singletons. Sequenced sample: PBMCs or T cells enriched from blood (not recorded which). The receptor set was obtained from a man in his late teens or twenties with acute COVID-19.

This chain connects TRBV28 to TRBJ1-1; D is ambiguous. CDR1 and CDR2 from the germline V gene are MDHEN and SYDVKM. Between the trimmed V and J ends, which lost 3 bases and 7 bases, there was a span of 9 bases. The CDR3 has 12 amino acids. CDR3 sequence: CASSFLGSEAFF. CDR3 bases: TGTGCCAGCAGTTTTTTGGGGAGTGAAGCTTTCTTT.

This clone was counted a single time. J is TRBJ1-2 and V is TRBV6-2 or TRBV6-3; D perhaps matches TRBD1 (6 bases). V was shortened by 5 bases and J by 6 bases, with 13 bases between the two germline ends. The germline gives CDR1 MNHEY, CDR2 SVGEGT. The CDR3 consists of 13 residues. CDR3 region: CASSLTGSDGYTF. The DNA for the CDR3 is TGTGCCAGCAGTCTTACAGGGTCCGATGGCTACACCTTC.

This chain connects TRBV9 to TRBJ2-7, with D possibly matching TRBD1 (6 bases). There are 16 residues in the CDR3. Germline CDR1 reads SGDLS; CDR2 reads YYNGEE. Trimming removed 4 bases at V and 0 bases at J, with 17 bases between. The DNA of the CDR3 is TGTGCCAGCAGCAAGACAACAGGGATTAGCTCCTACGAGCAGTACTTC. Protein: CASSKTTGISSYEQYF.

The chain is built from TRBV6-4 and TRBJ1-2, with 7 bases fitting TRBD1. J was trimmed by 1 base and V by 6 bases; bases with no gene match: 11. CDR1 MRHNA and CDR2 SNTAGT come from the germline V gene. The CDR3 is 16 amino acids. For the CDR3, the DNA is TGTGCCAGCAGCAGGGCCCGGGACAGCTTTAACTATGGCTACACCTTC. As protein: CASSRARDSFNYGYTF.

J is TRBJ2-5 and V is TRBV5-6, with D possibly being TRBD2 (5 bases). CDR1 SGHDT and CDR2 YYEEEE come from the germline V gene. The CDR3 runs 16 residues. V shed 0 bases and J shed 5 bases, with 17 bases lying between them. The CDR3 loop is CASSLAARVGVETQYF. Here the CDR3 DNA reads TGTGCCAGCAGCTTGGCCGCGCGGGTGGGAGTGGAGACCCAGTACTTC.

Only a few counts were recorded for this clone. The rearrangement uses TRBV27 and TRBJ2-2; D perhaps matches TRBD2 (6 bases). Looked up from germline, CDR1 is MNHEY and CDR2 is SMNVEV (reference sequence). The CDR3 contains 16 residues. V lost 0 bases to trimming and J lost 7 bases, with 15 bases between them. The CDR3 DNA follows: TGTGCCAGCAGTTTATCTGCACGGGGGAGGCACGGGGAGCTGTTTTTT. It is translated as CASSLSARGRHGELFF.

The chain links TRBV5-6 to TRBJ2-1, with 7 positions matching TRBD2. Germline values: CDR1 SGHDT, CDR2 YYEEEE. J was trimmed by 0 bases and V by 0 bases; bases with no gene match: 9. The CDR3 runs to 18 residues. CDR3 DNA: TGTGCCAGCAGCTTGGGAGGGAGGGCCTTTAGCTCCTACAATGAGCAGTTCTTC. This gives the protein CASSLGGRAFSSYNEQFF.

This chain connects TRBV30 to TRBJ2-2; 7 bases fit TRBD1. The V and J ends lost 3 bases and 4 bases, in that order; junction bases with no gene match: 8. CDR3 length: 15 amino acids. Per the germline V gene, CDR1 is GTSNPN and CDR2 is SVGIG (reference sequence). This chain's CDR3 is CAWRKGGASTGELFF. The CDR3 nucleotides read TGTGCCTGGAGGAAAGGGGGCGCGAGCACCGGGGAGCTGTTTTTT.